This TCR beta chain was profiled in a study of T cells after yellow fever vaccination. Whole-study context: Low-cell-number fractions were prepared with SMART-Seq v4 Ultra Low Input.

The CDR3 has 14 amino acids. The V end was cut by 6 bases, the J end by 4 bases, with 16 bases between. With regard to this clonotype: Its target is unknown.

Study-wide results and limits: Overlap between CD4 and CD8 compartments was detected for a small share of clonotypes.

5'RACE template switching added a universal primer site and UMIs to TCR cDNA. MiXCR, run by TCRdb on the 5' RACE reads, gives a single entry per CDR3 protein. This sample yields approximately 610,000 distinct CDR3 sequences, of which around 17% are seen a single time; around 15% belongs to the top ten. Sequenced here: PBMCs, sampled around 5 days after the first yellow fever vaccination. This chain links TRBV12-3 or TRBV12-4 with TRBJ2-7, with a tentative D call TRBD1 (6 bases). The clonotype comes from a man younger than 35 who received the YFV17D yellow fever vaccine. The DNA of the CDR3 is TGTGCCAGCAGACTGACAGGTATAGGGTACGAGCAGTACTTC. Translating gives CASRLTGIGYEQYF.